This T cell receptor (beta chain) was profiled in a study of T cell clones after liver transplantation. General study findings and limits: A larger donor-reactive than third-party decline suggested partial antigen-specific deletion.

Sequencing used immunoSEQ multiplex PCR; TCRdb keeps in-frame clones, though not all of them. The repertoire holds tens of thousands of clones, with under 85% as singletons. Per the germline V gene, CDR1 is SGHTA and CDR2 is FQGNSA. CDR3 length: 14 amino acids. The junction had 8 bases not matched to a gene; V was cut back by 4 bases and J by 8 bases. Comments on this clone: As yet, its antigen is unknown.

V usage is TRBV7-2 and J usage is TRBJ1-2, with TRBD1 identical over 9 bases. The sequence came from a human patient who received a liver transplant. A share of the T cells may be of graft donor origin. The sequencing here drew on CD4+ T cells from blood, taken at the 22-month timepoint. CDR3 sequence (DNA): TGTGCCAGCAGCTCCTCAGACAGGGGGAGCGGCTACACCTTC. Amino acids: CASSSSDRGSGYTF.